The 11 T cell receptor beta chains below come from one sample, sequenced in a study of CD8+CD57+ T cells in acquired aplastic anemia. Genomic DNA constituted the template upon which TCR beta VDJ and CDR3 profiling was performed. One entry per CDR3 protein, called by TCRdb with MiXCR from the reads. The profile shows some 410,000 distinct CDR3 sequences, about two thirds of them singletons. The sequencing sample was made of sorted CD4+, CD8+, or CD8+CD57+ T cells (not recorded which) from PBMCs. The receptors come from a human donor in good health, serving as a control.

Many counts were recorded for this clonotype. V gene TRBV5-4 combines with J gene TRBJ2-1; D remains unclear. V gave up 2 bases and J gave up 13 bases, with 16 bases separating them. The CDR3 consists of 13 residues. Germline loops: CDR1 SGHNT, CDR2 YYREEE (reference sequence). The CDR3 loop is CASSFPATDNQFF. The CDR3 bases are TGTGCCAGCAGCTTTCCTGCTACCGACAATCAGTTCTTC. Full variable domain (missing parts from reference TRBV5-4 and TRBJ2-1): ETGVTQSPTHLIKTRGQQVTLRCSSQSGHNTVSWYQQALGQGPQFIFQYYREEENGRGNFPPRFSGLQFPNYSSELNVNALELDDSALYLCASSFPATDNQFFGPGTRLTVL.

The chain combines TRBV19 with TRBJ1-1, with TRBD1 matching 8 bases. From germline, CDR1 is LNHDA and CDR2 SQIVND (reference sequence). Trimming took 6 bases from V and 1 from J; bases not matched to a gene: 7. CDR3 length equals 15 residues. In DNA form, the CDR3 reads TGTGCCAGTAGCTCCCGGGGGACAGGGAACACTGAAGCTTTCTTT. This translates into CASSSRGTGNTEAFF.

J is TRBJ1-1 and V is TRBV9; D not certain. V gave up 2 bases and J gave up 14 bases, with 22 bases separating them. Germline CDR1 SGDLS, CDR2 YYNGEE. There are 14 residues in the CDR3. CDR3 sequence reads: CASSVRTHHTDAFF. CDR3 sequence (DNA): TGTGCCAGCAGCGTGCGAACACACCACACTGATGCCTTCTTT.

This clonotype was counted between two and nine times. This CDR3 is CATSRDQAGWGDTQYF. The CDR3 nucleotides are TGTGCCACCAGCAGAGATCAGGCGGGGTGGGGAGATACGCAGTATTTT. The chain combines TRBV15 with TRBJ2-3, with TRBD2 as a possible D gene (6 bases). V was clipped by 0 bases and J by 5 bases, with 15 bases between them. The CDR3 contains 16 residues. Germline-derived CDR1 and CDR2 are LNHNV and YYDKDF (reference sequence).

The chain uses TRBV20-1 and TRBJ1-5; D is undetermined. The germline V gene encodes CDR1 DFQATT and CDR2 SNEGSKA (reference sequence). Trimming left V 1 base short and J 8 bases short, with 15 bases between. CDR3 size: 14 residues. CDR3 sequence (DNA): TGCAGTGCTAGAGTATGGTCTCAAGAGAAGCCCCAGCATTTT. Amino acids: CSARVWSQEKPQHF.

This rearrangement joins TRBV7-9 to TRBJ2-1; D may match TRBD1 or TRBD2 (5 bases each). The germline CDR1 and CDR2 sequences are SEHNR and FQNEAQ (reference sequence). The length of the CDR3 is 16 residues. Trimming removed 0 bases at V and 7 bases at J, with 16 bases between. CDR3 nucleotide sequence: TGTGCCAGCAGCTTAGCGCGAGGGGTAGGGGATAATGAGCAGTTCTTC. It codes for CASSLARGVGDNEQFF.

V is TRBV24-1 and J is TRBJ2-3, with TRBD2 as a possible D gene (5 bases). CDR3 length equals 16 residues. The germline gives CDR1 KGHDR, CDR2 SFDVKD. Between the trimmed V and J ends, which lost 3 bases and 0 bases, there was a span of 12 bases. CDR3 sequence reads: CATSDRTGSSTDTQYF. The CDR3 DNA sequence: TGTGCCACCAGTGATCGCACGGGATCTAGCACAGATACGCAGTATTTT.

The chain links TRBV20-1 to TRBJ2-3, with D perhaps TRBD1 (6 bases). Trimming left V 4 bases short and J 5 bases short, with 10 bases between. The germline V gene encodes CDR1 DFQATT and CDR2 SNEGSKA (reference sequence). The CDR3 length is 12 residues. The CDR3 reads CSANEQGDTQYF. DNA of the CDR3: TGCAGTGCTAATGAACAGGGAGATACGCAGTATTTT.

In its sample, this clonotype was seen a few times. The chain links TRBV25-1 to TRBJ1-4; 8 bases are a match to TRBD1. The V gene's germline CDR1 is MGHDK and CDR2 SYGVNS. There are 16 residues in the CDR3. Trimming took 4 bases from V and 5 from J; bases not matched to a gene: 9. The CDR3 nucleotides are TGTGCCAGCAGTGGAGCTAAGACAGGGGCGAATGAAAAACTGTTTTTT. It yields the protein CASSGAKTGANEKLFF.

On this clonotype itself: This likely comes from a read error, as the CDR3 has no conserved phenylalanine or tryptophan at its end. It is unclear where the CDR3 begins or ends on the DNA, so no DNA is shown, and the CDR3 is as TCRdb lists it. The genes are TRBV2 and TRBJ2-6; the table's D call of TRBD1 was not tested on the DNA. CDR1 is SNHLY, CDR2 FYNNEI, per germline. The CDR3 totals 16 residues, both ends included. CDR3 region: CASSESGEAFFGQGTS.

Notes on this clonotype: One end of the junction is discordant with germline, which a read error may explain. The CDR3 loop is CASSLAGGDTQYLF. The CDR3 DNA sequence: TGTGCCAGCAGCTTAGCCGGGGGAGATACGCAGTATCTTTTT. The V call is TRBV7-9, the J call TRBJ1-6; TRBD1 might be the D (5 bases). This CDR3 has 14 residues. CDR1 is SEHNR and CDR2 is FQNEAQ in the germline V gene (reference sequence).